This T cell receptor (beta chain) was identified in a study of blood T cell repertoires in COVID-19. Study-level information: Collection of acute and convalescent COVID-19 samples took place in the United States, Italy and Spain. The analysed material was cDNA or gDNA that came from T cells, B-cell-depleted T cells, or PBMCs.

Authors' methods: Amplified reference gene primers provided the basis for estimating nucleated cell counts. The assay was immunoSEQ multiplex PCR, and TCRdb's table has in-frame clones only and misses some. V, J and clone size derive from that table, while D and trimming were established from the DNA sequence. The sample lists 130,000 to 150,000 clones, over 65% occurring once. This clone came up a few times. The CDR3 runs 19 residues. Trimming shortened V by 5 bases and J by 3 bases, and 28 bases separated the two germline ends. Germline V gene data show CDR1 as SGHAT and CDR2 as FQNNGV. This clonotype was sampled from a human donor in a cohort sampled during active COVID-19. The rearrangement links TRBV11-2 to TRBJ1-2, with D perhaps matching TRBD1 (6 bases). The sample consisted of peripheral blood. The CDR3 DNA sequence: TGTGCCAGCAGCCAAACCCTCCGATACAGGGTCTTATTGGACTATGGCTACACCTTC. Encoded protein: CASSQTLRYRVLLDYGYTF.